The text below deals with one T cell receptor beta chain. These data originate in a study of T cells in narcolepsy. V was shortened by 4 bases and J by 2 bases, with 20 bases between the two germline ends. This CDR3 has 16 amino acids. The V gene's germline CDR1 is SQVTM and CDR2 ANQGSEA. Sequencing used immunoSEQ multiplex PCR; TCRdb keeps in-frame clones, though not all of them. The profile shows tens of thousands of clones, roughly 80% of them singletons. V and J are TRBV29-1 and TRBJ1-2, with D unresolved. The receptor comes from a human donor with narcolepsy. Material for sequencing was CD45RA- memory CD4+ T cells from PBMCs. The DNA for the CDR3 is TGCAGCGTTGGGCCAGCAACTCCCATAAGGAACTATGGCTACACCTTC. Translated, it gives CSVGPATPIRNYGYTF.